These T cell receptor beta chains were read from a single sample in a study of blood T cell repertoires in COVID-19. Method: immunoSEQ multiplex PCR; TCRdb's copy keeps in-frame clones and lacks some. The sample carries 150,000 or so clones, about 83% recorded once. Sequenced sample: peripheral blood. These receptors were obtained from a woman in her fifties or sixties with COVID-19, enrolled during active disease. CDR3s leave out the opening cysteine and the closing phenylalanine or tryptophan. Fields, in order: J gene, V gene, CDR3 protein.

J gene: TRBJ1-6; V gene: TRBV3-1/TRBV3-2; CDR3 protein: ASSQDWDYGSPLH
J gene: TRBJ2-1; V gene: TRBV7-9; CDR3 protein: ASSPMSLRGRQGEQF
J gene: TRBJ1-2; V gene: TRBV29-1; CDR3 protein: SVGSPNRGPYGYT
J gene: TRBJ1-1; V gene: TRBV6-6; CDR3 protein: ASSQGPDTEAF
J gene: TRBJ1-4; V gene: TRBV19; CDR3 protein: ASSIGGVINEKLF
J gene: TRBJ2-1; V gene: TRBV3-1/TRBV3-2; CDR3 protein: ASRRSGAQPSYNEQF
J gene: TRBJ1-3; V gene: TRBV13; CDR3 protein: ASSLGGGAGNTIY
J gene: TRBJ2-3; V gene: TRBV7-3; CDR3 protein: ASGRGGATDTQY
J gene: TRBJ2-3; V gene: TRBV5-1; CDR3 protein: ASSPWTGGSTDTQY
J gene: TRBJ1-3; V gene: TRBV27; CDR3 protein: ASSPRREPFGNTIY
J gene: TRBJ1-1; V gene: TRBV29-1; CDR3 protein: SAKRLDRNTEAF
J gene: TRBJ1-1; V gene: TRBV24-1; CDR3 protein: ATSDSQGGNTEAF
J gene: TRBJ1-2; V gene: TRBV7-9; CDR3 protein: ASSSRTGLNYGYT
J gene: TRBJ2-3; V gene: TRBV19; CDR3 protein: ASSILRGTTDTQY
J gene: TRBJ1-2; V gene: TRBV27; CDR3 protein: ASRPQVNYGYT
J gene: TRBJ2-1; V gene: TRBV7-9; CDR3 protein: ASSFFTSGKYNEQF
J gene: TRBJ1-1; V gene: TRBV4-1; CDR3 protein: ASSQNSGTGKAF
J gene: TRBJ1-3; V gene: TRBV3-1/TRBV3-2; CDR3 protein: ASSLVGQGGTGNTIY
J gene: TRBJ2-1; V gene: TRBV2; CDR3 protein: ASSQTSGRANF
J gene: TRBJ2-3; V gene: TRBV29-1; CDR3 protein: SVDGTSGRPTDTQY
J gene: TRBJ1-5; V gene: TRBV5-5; CDR3 protein: ASSSSGGPVTSNQPQH
J gene: TRBJ1-5; V gene: TRBV11-2; CDR3 protein: ASSKDRGGPQH
J gene: TRBJ1-2; V gene: TRBV9; CDR3 protein: ASTGNSYGYT
J gene: TRBJ1-6; V gene: TRBV6-5; CDR3 protein: ASSLSPNSPLH
J gene: TRBJ1-5; V gene: TRBV7-2; CDR3 protein: ASSVGQLGNQPQH
J gene: TRBJ2-2; V gene: TRBV15; CDR3 protein: ATSRDGLMNTGELF
J gene: TRBJ1-4; V gene: TRBV25-1; CDR3 protein: ASTKQGSEKLF